These T cell receptor beta chains were read from a single sample in a study of cytomegalovirus exposure and HLA in healthy donors. Only in-frame clones appear in the TCRdb table, and some are missing; sequencing was by immunoSEQ multiplex PCR. The sample lists approximately 270,000 clones, 90% seen once, with approximately 0.34% in the top ten. Sequencing was done on a sample of PBMCs. These receptors all stem from a woman between 18 and 29 years old in good health and CMV-seronegative. Each CDR3 is given with its conserved first and last residue. The D gene is left open where the match is weak. Some rows have no size entry. The others give once, few or many, or a class for an expanded clone.

TRBD1	-	TRBJ2-1	TRBV7-9	CASSQPGTGNEQFF	TGTGCCAGCAGCCAACCCGGGACAGGGAATGAGCAGTTCTTC
TRBD1	-	TRBJ2-2	TRBV2	CARKGQGGAGELFF	TGTGCCAGGAAAGGACAGGGAGGAGCCGGGGAGCTGTTTTTT
-	-	TRBJ1-1	TRBV18	CASSPTGFTMLGPEAFF	TGTGCCAGCTCACCCACAGGTTTCACGATGCTAGGTCCTGAAGCTTTCTTT
-	few	TRBJ1-1	TRBV7-9	CASSSPTGNTEAFF	TGTGCCAGCAGCTCCCCTACCGGGAACACTGAAGCTTTCTTT
-	few	TRBJ2-7	TRBV7-9	CASSPDWQEQYF	TGTGCCAGCAGCCCCGACTGGCAGGAGCAGTACTTC
-	-	TRBJ2-2	TRBV11-2	CASSLGPGTNTGELFF	TGTGCCAGCAGCTTAGGTCCAGGGACGAACACCGGGGAGCTGTTTTTT
-	-	TRBJ1-5	TRBV6-1	CASSLDQPQHF	TGTGCCAGCAGCCTCGATCAGCCCCAGCATTTT
-	-	TRBJ1-4	TRBV15	CATSRELVFTLLEKLFF	TGTGCCACCAGCAGAGAATTAGTCTTTACCCTGTTAGAAAAACTGTTTTTT
TRBD2	-	TRBJ2-1	TRBV6-5	CASSYRTSGAYEQFF	TGTGCCAGCAGTTACCGGACTAGCGGGGCGTATGAGCAGTTCTTC
-	-	TRBJ2-2	TRBV6-5	CASRQGTNTGELFF	TGTGCCAGCAGACAGGGTACGAACACCGGGGAGCTGTTTTTT
-	-	TRBJ1-2	TRBV6-1	CASSEAHGATNYGYTF	TGTGCCAGCAGTGAAGCGCATGGGGCAACTAACTATGGCTACACCTTC
TRBD1	-	TRBJ2-7	TRBV25-1	CASSEWGTGIHEQYF	TGTGCCAGCAGTGAATGGGGGACAGGCATCCACGAGCAGTACTTC
-	-	TRBJ2-7	TRBV11-3	CASSPRGRGLYEQYF	TGTGCCAGCAGCCCCCGGGGTAGAGGGCTCTACGAGCAGTACTTC
TRBD1	-	TRBJ1-6	TRBV19	CASSIFARTGAVNSPLHF	TGTGCCAGTAGTATTTTCGCCCGGACAGGGGCCGTTAATTCACCCCTCCACTTT
-	-	TRBJ1-1	TRBV6-5	CASSYGGVNTEAFF	TGTGCCAGCAGTTACGGGGGCGTTAACACTGAAGCTTTCTTT
-	-	TRBJ1-1	TRBV7-9	CAAGGNTEAFF	TGTGCCGCCGGCGGAAACACTGAAGCTTTCTTT
-	-	TRBJ2-7	TRBV18	CASSGGRGAAVEQYF	TGTGCCAGCTCAGGGGGACGCGGGGCCGCGGTCGAGCAGTACTTC
-	-	TRBJ1-3	TRBV19	CASSPDSGNTIYF	TGTGCCAGTAGCCCAGATTCTGGAAACACCATATATTTT
-	-	TRBJ2-3	TRBV28	CASSLGGHTDTQYF	TGTGCCAGCAGTCTCGGGGGGCACACAGATACGCAGTATTTT
TRBD2	few	TRBJ2-2	TRBV4-3	CASSDSRGDLNTGELFF	TGCGCCAGCAGTGATTCTCGGGGGGATTTGAACACCGGGGAGCTGTTTTTT
TRBD1	once	TRBJ2-1	TRBV29-1	CSVGTAPPSYNEQFF	TGCAGCGTCGGGACAGCCCCTCCTAGCTACAATGAGCAGTTCTTC
TRBD1	-	TRBJ2-3	TRBV19	CASSIQGAEYF	TGTGCCAGTAGTATACAGGGGGCTGAGTATTTT
TRBD1	once	TRBJ1-4	TRBV5-4	CASSLDTGATNEKLFF	TGTGCCAGCAGCTTGGACACAGGGGCAACTAATGAAAAACTGTTTTTT